This TCR beta chain was identified during a study of regulatory T cells in long-lasting Graves disease. Arm-PCR of CDR3 regions and iRepertoire HTBI primers were the basis on which TCR beta libraries were built. In the original workflow: Samples collectively showed more than 55 TRBV and more than 12 TRBJ segments. TCRdb used MiXCR to reprocess the multiplex PCR reads, holding one entry per CDR3 protein. These V and J calls originate from TCRdb's pipeline instead of the authors' own analysis. The sample carries hundreds of thousands of distinct CDR3 sequences, about 16% recorded once. Per the germline V gene, CDR1 is MNHEY and CDR2 is SMNVEV (reference sequence). V lost 7 bases, J lost 6 bases, and 16 bases stayed unmatched. The CDR3 is 17 amino acids. Time point described: newly diagnosed GD, antithyroid drugs for less than 3 months. TCR sequences were obtained from RNA taken from PBMCs. These same data were also listed under a study on T cells in Graves' hyperthyroidism and ophthalmopathy.

This specimen was peripheral blood mononuclear cells (PBMCs), taken at new diagnosis, from a patient treated with antithyroid drugs. The rearrangement links TRBV27 to TRBJ2-1, with TRBD1 matching 9 bases. The sequence derives from a woman aged 40-60 years with Graves disease. The CDR3 DNA sequence: TGTGCCAGCACGTCCATCGCCGGGACAGGGATGAGCAATGAGCAGTTCTTC. This encodes CASTSIAGTGMSNEQFF.